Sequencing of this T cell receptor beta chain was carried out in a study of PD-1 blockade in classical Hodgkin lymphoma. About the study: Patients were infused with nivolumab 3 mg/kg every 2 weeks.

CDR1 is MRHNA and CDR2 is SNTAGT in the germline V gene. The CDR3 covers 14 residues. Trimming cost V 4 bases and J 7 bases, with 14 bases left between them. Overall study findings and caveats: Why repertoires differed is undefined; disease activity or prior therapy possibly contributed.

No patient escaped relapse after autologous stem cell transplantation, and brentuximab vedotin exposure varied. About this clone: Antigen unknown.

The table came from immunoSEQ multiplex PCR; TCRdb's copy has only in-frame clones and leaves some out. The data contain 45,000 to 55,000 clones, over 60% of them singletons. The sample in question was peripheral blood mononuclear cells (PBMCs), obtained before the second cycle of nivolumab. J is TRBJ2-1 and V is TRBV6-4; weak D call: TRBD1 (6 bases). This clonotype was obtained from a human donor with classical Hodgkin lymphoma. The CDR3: CASSGGGIMNEQFF. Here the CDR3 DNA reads TGTGCCAGCAGTGGAGGGGGTATTATGAATGAGCAGTTCTTC.